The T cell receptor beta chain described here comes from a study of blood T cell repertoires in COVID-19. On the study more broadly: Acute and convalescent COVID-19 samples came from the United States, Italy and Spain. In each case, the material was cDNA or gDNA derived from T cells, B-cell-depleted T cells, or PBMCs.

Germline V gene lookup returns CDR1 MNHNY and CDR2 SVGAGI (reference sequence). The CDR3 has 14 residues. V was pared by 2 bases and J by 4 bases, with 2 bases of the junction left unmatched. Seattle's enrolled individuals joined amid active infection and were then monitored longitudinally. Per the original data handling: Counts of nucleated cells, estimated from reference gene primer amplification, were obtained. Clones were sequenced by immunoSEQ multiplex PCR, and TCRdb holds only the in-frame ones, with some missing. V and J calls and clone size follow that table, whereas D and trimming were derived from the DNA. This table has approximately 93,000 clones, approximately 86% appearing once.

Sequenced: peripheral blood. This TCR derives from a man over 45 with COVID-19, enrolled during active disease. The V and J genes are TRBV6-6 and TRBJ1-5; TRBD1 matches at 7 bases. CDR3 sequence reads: CASSYGDSNQPQHF. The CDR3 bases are TGTGCCAGCAGTTACGGGGACAGTAATCAGCCCCAGCATTTT.